The 15 T cell receptor beta chains given below trace back to one sample, sequenced in a study of breast tumors, draining lymph nodes, adjacent tissues. TCRdb re-called the multiplex PCR reads through MiXCR, storing one row per CDR3 protein. This table holds tens of thousands of distinct CDR3 sequences, roughly 39% found once. The sequencing sample was made of breast tumor tissue. Receptors were obtained from a female donor with breast cancer. Some clones in this sample may be carry-over from other donors' samples.

The chain links TRBV6-5 to TRBJ2-3, with D possibly called TRBD1 or TRBD2 (5 bases each). Per germline, CDR1 MNHEY and CDR2 SVGAGI. This CDR3 contains 14 residues. The V and J ends lost 4 bases and 6 bases respectively, with 14 bases between them. As DNA, the CDR3 is TGTGCCAGCAGTTCGGGGCGGCTGGCGGATACGCAGTATTTT. It encodes CASSSGRLADTQYF.

This clonotype was recorded at least ten times. The junction shows a germline mismatch at one end, possibly a read error. This sequence joins TRBV6-6 and TRBJ2-3; maybe TRBD2 (5 bases). Looked up from germline, CDR1 is MNHNY and CDR2 is SVGAGI (reference sequence). The CDR3 runs to 17 residues. CDR3 sequence (DNA): TGTGCCAGCAGTCACTCGTGGCGGGCCGGTTACACAGATACGCAGTATTTT. This sequence encodes CASSHSWRAGYTDTQYF.

This clonotype was counted many times. The J gene is TRBJ1-2, the V gene TRBV7-8; no clear D gene. The V end was cut by 4 bases, the J end by 7 bases, with 13 bases between. Per the germline V gene, CDR1 is SGHVS and CDR2 is FQNEAQ. The CDR3 length is 13 residues. The CDR3 nucleotides read TGTGCCAGCAGCTCGGACGCCAGAGTTGGCTACACCTTC. Protein sequence: CASSSDARVGYTF.

The chain joins TRBV10-3 to TRBJ2-5; D possibly matches TRBD1 or TRBD2 (6 bases each). With 10 bases removed from V and 5 bases from J, the gap between germline ends came to 17 bases. The CDR3 extends over 13 amino acids. Germline V lookup: CDR1 ENHRY, CDR2 SYGVKD. CDR3 region: CASTEGGAETQYF. CDR3 nucleotides: TGTGCCAGCACCGAGGGGGGCGCTGAGACCCAGTACTTC.

Many counts were recorded for this clonotype. The chain recombines TRBV27 with TRBJ1-5; TRBD1 is a possible D gene (6 bases). The CDR3 loop spans 14 amino acids. Between the trimmed V and J ends, which lost 8 bases and 4 bases, there was a span of 15 bases. The germline gives CDR1 MNHEY, CDR2 SMNVEV (reference sequence). The CDR3 loop is CASGTTGWNQPQHF. The CDR3 DNA reads as TGTGCCAGCGGAACCACAGGGTGGAATCAGCCCCAGCATTTT.

The J gene is TRBJ1-6, the V gene TRBV7-2; 8 bases map to TRBD1. V lost 5 bases and J lost 0; bases outside the gene matches: 9. The CDR3 spans 18 residues. The V gene's germline CDR1 is SGHTA and CDR2 FQGNSA. In DNA, the CDR3 is TGTGCCAGCAGCGCAGGCGGGACAGGTAGCTCCTATAATTCACCCCTCCACTTT. This gives the protein CASSAGGTGSSYNSPLHF.

As concerns this clonotype: The junction departs from the called germline gene at one end, perhaps through a read error. This chain connects TRBV7-2 to TRBJ2-1; 8 bases match TRBD2. The CDR3 spans 18 residues. The germline V gene encodes CDR1 SGHTA and CDR2 FQGNSA. The CDR3 loop is CASSSPGGSGKSYNEQFF. The CDR3 bases are TGTGCCAGCAGCTCCCCGGGCGGTAGCGGGAAATCCTACAATGAGCAGTTTTTC.

This clonotype has a count of ten or more. The rearrangement uses TRBV7-2 and TRBJ2-3; perhaps D is TRBD1 or TRBD2 (5 bases each). The CDR3 sequence is 14 residues long. Germline V gene sequence: CDR1 SGHTA, CDR2 FQGNSA. With 5 bases removed from V and 6 bases from J, the gap between germline ends came to 15 bases. CDR3: CASSPARGADTQYF. The DNA of the CDR3 is TGTGCCAGCAGCCCTGCTAGAGGGGCGGATACGCAGTATTTT.

This clonotype was counted many times. This chain uses TRBV18 with TRBJ2-5; 9 bases map to TRBD1. The CDR3 loop spans 15 amino acids. J was trimmed by 4 bases and V by 6 bases; bases with no gene match: 9. CDR1 is KGHSH, CDR2 LQKENI, per germline. CDR3 protein: CASSLQTGGAETQYF. The CDR3 DNA is TGTGCCAGCTCTCTACAGACAGGGGGGGCAGAGACCCAGTACTTC.

The gene calls are TRBV28 and TRBJ1-2; the D is unclear. Germline loops: CDR1 MDHEN, CDR2 SYDVKM. The CDR3 spans 14 residues. The V and J ends lost 5 bases and 0 bases respectively, with 10 bases between them. The CDR3 region is CASSGDGTNYGYTF. For the CDR3, the DNA is TGTGCCAGCAGTGGAGACGGGACTAACTATGGCTACACCTTC.

The table lists this clonotype with many counts. The chain recombines TRBV3-1 with TRBJ2-3, with 8 bases identical to TRBD2. Germline CDR1 is LGHDT and CDR2 is YNNKEL (reference sequence). The CDR3 length is 15 residues. V gave up 3 bases and J gave up 4 bases; unmatched junction bases: 6. CDR3 protein: CASSQWREEADTQYF. In DNA, the CDR3 is TGTGCCAGCAGCCAGTGGCGGGAGGAGGCAGATACGCAGTATTTT.

Many counts were recorded for this clonotype. The chain couples TRBV5-1 to TRBJ1-3; tentative D call: TRBD1 (5 bases). V was shortened by 7 bases and J by 15 bases, with 14 bases between the two germline ends. Looked up from germline, CDR1 is SGHRS and CDR2 is YFSETQ. The length of the CDR3 is 10 residues. CDR3 loop: CASGAPEGYF. DNA for the CDR3: TGCGCCAGCGGGGCCCCAGAGGGATATTTT.

This clonotype rates as large. This chain connects TRBV4-2 to TRBJ2-7; 7 positions match TRBD2. The germline V gene encodes CDR1 LGHNA and CDR2 YNFKEQ. V was pared by 1 base and J by 5 bases, with 5 bases of the junction left unmatched. The CDR3 is 14 residues long. The CDR3 region is CASSQAGGRDEQYF. The CDR3 DNA reads TGTGCCAGCAGCCAAGCAGGAGGGAGGGACGAGCAGTACTTC.

In this sample, this clonotype turned up many times. This rearrangement joins TRBV11-2 to TRBJ2-1; D may correspond to TRBD1 or TRBD2 (5 bases each). V was shortened by 5 bases and J by 5 bases, with 19 bases between the two germline ends. From germline, CDR1 is SGHAT and CDR2 FQNNGV. There are 16 residues in the CDR3. CDR3 DNA: TGTGCCAGCAGCCTACGTGGGACGTTCGAGAACAATGAGCAGTTCTTC. Translation gives CASSLRGTFENNEQFF.

The genes are TRBV20-1 and TRBJ2-1, with 10 positions matching TRBD1. Germline CDR1 is DFQATT and CDR2 is SNEGSKA (reference sequence). The CDR3 consists of 14 residues. V gave up 2 bases and J gave up 5 bases; unmatched junction bases: 3. CDR3 in amino acids: CSARRGQGHNEQFF. CDR3 DNA: TGCAGTGCTAGACGGGGACAGGGGCACAATGAGCAGTTCTTC.